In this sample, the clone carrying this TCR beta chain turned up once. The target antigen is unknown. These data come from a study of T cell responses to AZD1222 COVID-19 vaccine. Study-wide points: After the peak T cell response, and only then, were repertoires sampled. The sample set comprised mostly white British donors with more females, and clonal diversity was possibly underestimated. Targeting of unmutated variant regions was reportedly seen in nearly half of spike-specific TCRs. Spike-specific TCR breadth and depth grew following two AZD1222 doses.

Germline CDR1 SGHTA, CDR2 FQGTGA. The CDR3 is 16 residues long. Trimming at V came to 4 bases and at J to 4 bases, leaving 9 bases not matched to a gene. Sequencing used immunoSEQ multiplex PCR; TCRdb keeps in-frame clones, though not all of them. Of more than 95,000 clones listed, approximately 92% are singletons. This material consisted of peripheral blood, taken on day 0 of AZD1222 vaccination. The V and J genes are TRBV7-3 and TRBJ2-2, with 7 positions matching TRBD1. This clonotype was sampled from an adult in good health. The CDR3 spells CASSSQQGIGTGELFF. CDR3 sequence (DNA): TGTGCCAGCAGCTCGCAACAGGGGATCGGCACCGGGGAGCTGTTTTTT.